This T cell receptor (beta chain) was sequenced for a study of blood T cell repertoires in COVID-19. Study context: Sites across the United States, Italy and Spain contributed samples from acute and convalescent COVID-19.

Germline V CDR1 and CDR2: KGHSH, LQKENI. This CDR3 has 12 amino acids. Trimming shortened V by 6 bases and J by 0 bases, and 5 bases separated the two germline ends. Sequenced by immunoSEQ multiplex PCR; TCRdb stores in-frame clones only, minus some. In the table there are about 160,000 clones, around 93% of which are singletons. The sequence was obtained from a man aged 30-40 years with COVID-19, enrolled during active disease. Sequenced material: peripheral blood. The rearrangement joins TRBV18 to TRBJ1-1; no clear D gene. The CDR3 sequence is CASSRMNTEAFF. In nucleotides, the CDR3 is TGTGCCAGCTCCAGGATGAACACTGAAGCTTTCTTT. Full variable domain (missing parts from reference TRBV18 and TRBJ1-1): NAGVMQNPRHLVRRRGQEARLRCSPMKGHSHVYWYRQLPEEGLKFMVYLQKENIIDESGMPKERFSAEFPKEGPSILRIQQVVRGDSAAYFCASSRMNTEAFFGQGTRLTVV.